This entry lists 10 T cell receptor beta chains sequenced from one sample in a study of shared clonotypes between healthy human individuals. Some clones are missing from TCRdb's copy, which holds only in-frame ones; the method was immunoSEQ multiplex PCR. The sample has fewer than 2.5 million clones, 93% seen once; the top ten hold 0.36%. The sequenced sample was naive CD4+ T cells from PBMCs. Subset reported: CD45RA+ positively selected. The source is a man between 18 and 35 years old in good health. Some clones in this sample may be carry-over from other donors' samples.

This sequence joins TRBV18 and TRBJ2-5, with TRBD2 as a possible D gene (5 bases). Germline V gene data show CDR1 as KGHSH and CDR2 as LQKENI. V was shortened by 2 bases and J by 4 bases, with 14 bases between the two germline ends. The CDR3 totals 15 residues. The CDR3 protein is CASSPGHGGGETQYF. CDR3 bases: TGTGCCAGCTCACCAGGTCACGGCGGAGGAGAGACCCAGTACTTC.

The genes are TRBV27 and TRBJ1-2; TRBD1 matches 10 bases. The germline CDR1 and CDR2 sequences are MNHEY and SMNVEV (reference sequence). This CDR3 is built from 16 residues. Trimming cost V 5 bases and J 4 bases; bases outside gene matches: 10. The chain's CDR3 is CASSAKTGGFIYGYTF. The CDR3 DNA reads TGTGCCAGCAGTGCCAAGACAGGGGGCTTCATCTATGGCTACACCTTC.

The chain employs TRBV7-8 and TRBJ2-7; 11 nucleotides align to TRBD1. V dropped 1 base and J dropped 11; count of bases not matched to a gene: 10. The CDR3 has 15 residues. Germline loops: CDR1 SGHVS, CDR2 FQNEAQ. In DNA, the CDR3 is TGTGCCAGCAGCTTAGAAACCGGGACAGGGGGGAAAAAGTACTTC. Translated: CASSLETGTGGKKYF.

J is TRBJ2-7 and V is TRBV30; the D gene could be TRBD1 or TRBD2 (5 bases each). The V gene's germline CDR1 is GTSNPN and CDR2 SVGIG (reference sequence). The CDR3 totals 16 residues. Trimming removed 3 bases from V and 2 bases from J, with 20 bases in between. The DNA for the CDR3 is TGTGCCTGGAGAGGGGCAGGAAGGGGACCGGCCTACGAGCAGTACTTC. Translation: CAWRGAGRGPAYEQYF.

The CDR3 reads CASSARLSLAGELFF. In nucleotides, the CDR3 is TGTGCCAGCAGCGCTCGACTCTCCCTCGCCGGGGAGCTGTTTTTT. The gene calls are TRBV7-9 and TRBJ2-2; no clear D gene. The CDR3 spans 15 residues. Trimming removed 5 bases from V and 6 bases from J, with 16 bases in between. Germline CDR1 reads SEHNR; CDR2 reads FQNEAQ (reference sequence).

The chain is built from TRBV15 and TRBJ1-2, with D tentatively TRBD1 (5 bases). V lost 0 bases and J lost 3, with 14 bases in between. The CDR3 consists of 16 residues. CDR1 LNHNV and CDR2 YYDKDF come from the germline V gene (reference sequence). In DNA, the CDR3 is TGTGCCACCAGCAGAGAAAAAGGGGTCCCTCACTATGGCTACACCTTC. It encodes CATSREKGVPHYGYTF.

The V call is TRBV5-1, the J call TRBJ2-2, with D unresolved. Germline V CDR1 and CDR2: SGHRS, YFSETQ. CDR3 length equals 12 residues. Trimming removed 2 bases from V and 7 bases from J, with 6 bases in between. The CDR3 reads CASSFLDGELFF. The CDR3 DNA reads TGCGCCAGCAGCTTTCTTGACGGGGAGCTGTTTTTT.

The chain employs TRBV7-8 and TRBJ2-3, with TRBD1 matching over 7 bases. Germline CDR1 is SGHVS and CDR2 is FQNEAQ. The CDR3 loop spans 15 amino acids. The V segment lost 6 bases and the J segment 1 base; nucleotides outside the gene matches: 7. CDR3: CASSGDRVGTDTQYF. The DNA for the CDR3 is TGTGCCAGCAGTGGAGACAGGGTCGGCACAGATACGCAGTATTTT.

This rearrangement joins TRBV6-5 to TRBJ1-1; tentative D call: TRBD1 (5 bases). V lost 7 bases and J lost 5, with 17 bases in between. CDR3 length: 14 amino acids. The germline V gene encodes CDR1 MNHEY and CDR2 SVGAGI. The CDR3 sequence is CASTNWGVKTEAFF. The CDR3 nucleotides read TGTGCCAGCACCAATTGGGGGGTTAAGACTGAAGCTTTCTTT.

The chain is built from TRBV6-1 and TRBJ1-3; 7 bases map to TRBD1. V lost 6 bases and J lost 7; bases outside the gene matches: 9. CDR3 length: 14 amino acids. The V gene's germline CDR1 is MNHNS and CDR2 SASEGT. CDR3 DNA: TGTGCCAGCAGGCAAGGACAGGAGATCAACACCATATATTTT. This gives the protein CASRQGQEINTIYF.